The 5 T cell receptor beta chains below all came from one sample that was sequenced in a study of vaccination and CD4 T cells after COVID-19. These receptors are not linked to any known antigen. Stated treatment: roughly ten-day PBMC culture with coronavirus spike peptide pools or control peptides (ViraFEST assay). Cultured CD4+ T-cell DNA underwent Oncomine TCR Beta short-read sequencing. TCRdb ran MiXCR on the PCR reads and lists one entry per CDR3 protein. Of some 16,000 distinct CDR3 sequences listed, 51% were seen once; the top ten hold about 12%. The sequenced sample consisted of CD4+ T cells from blood, cultured in vitro. Source of these receptors: a human donor who had recovered from COVID-19.

This sequence joins TRBV12-3 or TRBV12-4 and TRBJ2-7, with D perhaps TRBD1 or TRBD2 (5 bases each). The CDR3 is 13 amino acids. V was clipped by 8 bases and J by 9 bases, with 20 bases between them. In nucleotides, the CDR3 is TGTGCCAGCTCAGTCCGGGGCGCTGGTGGGCAGTACTTC. Encoded protein: CASSVRGAGGQYF.

The rearrangement joins TRBV11-2 to TRBJ2-3, with TRBD1 matching over 7 bases. In germline, CDR1 is SGHAT, CDR2 FQNNGV. CDR3 size: 16 residues. J gave up 2 bases and V 4 bases, and 9 bases lay outside the gene matches. CDR3 in DNA: TGTGCCAGCAGCTCCTACGACAGGGTCATCACAGATACGCAGTATTTT. Protein: CASSSYDRVITDTQYF.

This clonotype appeared a few times. This chain connects TRBV27 to TRBJ1-5; weak D call: TRBD1 (6 bases). The length of the CDR3 is 13 residues. From germline, CDR1 is MNHEY and CDR2 SMNVEV (reference sequence). Trimming shortened V by 5 bases and J by 5 bases, and 10 bases separated the two germline ends. The CDR3 loop is CASSGQRYQPQHF. CDR3 DNA: TGTGCCAGCAGTGGACAGCGATATCAGCCCCAGCATTTT.

V gene TRBV7-4 combines with J gene TRBJ1-2, with D uncertain. Germline CDR1 SGHVT, CDR2 SQSDAQ. V dropped 5 bases and J dropped 0 bases, with 16 bases sitting between them. The CDR3 has 16 residues. The CDR3 protein is CASSPRRLGSNYGYTF. In nucleotides, the CDR3 is TGTGCCAGCAGCCCCCGTAGGCTTGGTTCTAACTATGGCTACACCTTC.

This clonotype was counted a few times. In nucleotides, the CDR3 is TGTGCCAGCAGTGAAGAGGGTCTCTATGGCTACACCTTC. Encoded protein: CASSEEGLYGYTF. The chain recombines TRBV6-1 with TRBJ1-2; D not resolved. The CDR3 is 13 residues long. CDR1 MNHNS and CDR2 SASEGT come from the germline V gene. Between the trimmed V and J ends, which lost 1 base and 4 bases, there was a span of 7 bases.